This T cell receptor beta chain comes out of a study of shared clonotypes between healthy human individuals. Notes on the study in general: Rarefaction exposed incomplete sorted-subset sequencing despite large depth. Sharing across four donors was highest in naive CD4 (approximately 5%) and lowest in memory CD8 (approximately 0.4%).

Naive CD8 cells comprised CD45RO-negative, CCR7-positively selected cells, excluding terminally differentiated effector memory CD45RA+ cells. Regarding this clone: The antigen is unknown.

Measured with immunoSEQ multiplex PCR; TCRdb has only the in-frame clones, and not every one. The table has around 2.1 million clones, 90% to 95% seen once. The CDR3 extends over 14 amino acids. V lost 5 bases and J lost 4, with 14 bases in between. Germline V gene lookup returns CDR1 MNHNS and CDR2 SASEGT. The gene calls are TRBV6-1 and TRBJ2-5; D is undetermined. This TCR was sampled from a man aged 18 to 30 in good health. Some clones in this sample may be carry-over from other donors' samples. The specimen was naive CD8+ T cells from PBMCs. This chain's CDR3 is CASSSTMPSETQYF. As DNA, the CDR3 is TGTGCCAGCAGTTCAACAATGCCCTCAGAGACCCAGTACTTC.